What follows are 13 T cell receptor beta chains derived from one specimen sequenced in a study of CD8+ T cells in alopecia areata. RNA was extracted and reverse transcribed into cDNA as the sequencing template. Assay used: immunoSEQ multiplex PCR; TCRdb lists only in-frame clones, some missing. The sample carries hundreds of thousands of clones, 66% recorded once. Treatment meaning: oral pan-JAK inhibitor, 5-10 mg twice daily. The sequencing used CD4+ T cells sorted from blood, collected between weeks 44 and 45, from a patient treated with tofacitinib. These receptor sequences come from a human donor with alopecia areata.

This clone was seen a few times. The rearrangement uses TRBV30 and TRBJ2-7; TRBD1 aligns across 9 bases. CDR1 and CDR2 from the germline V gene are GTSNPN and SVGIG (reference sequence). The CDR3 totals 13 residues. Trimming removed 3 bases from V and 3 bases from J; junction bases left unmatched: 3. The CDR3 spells CAWRGTGIYEQYF. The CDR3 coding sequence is TGTGCCTGGAGGGGGACAGGGATCTACGAGCAGTACTTC.

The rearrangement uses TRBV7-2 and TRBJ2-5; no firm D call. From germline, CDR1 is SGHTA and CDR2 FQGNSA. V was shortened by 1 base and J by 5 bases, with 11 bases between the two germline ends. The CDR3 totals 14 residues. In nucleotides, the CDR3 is TGTGCCAGCAGCTTAGGTGGGGTTGCGGAGACCCAGTACTTC. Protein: CASSLGGVAETQYF.

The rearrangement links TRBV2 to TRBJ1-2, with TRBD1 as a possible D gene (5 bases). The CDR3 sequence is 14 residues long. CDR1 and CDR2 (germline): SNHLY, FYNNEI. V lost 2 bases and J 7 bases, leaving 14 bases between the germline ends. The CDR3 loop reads CASSERKGLGGYTF. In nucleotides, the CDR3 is TGTGCCAGCAGTGAAAGGAAGGGGCTAGGTGGCTACACCTTC. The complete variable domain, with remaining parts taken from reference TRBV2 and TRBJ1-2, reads EPEVTQTPSHQVTQMGQEVILRCVPISNHLYFYWYRQILGQKVEFLVSFYNNEISEKSEIFDDQFSVERPDGSNFTLKIRSTKLEDSAMYFCASSERKGLGGYTFGSGTRLTVV.

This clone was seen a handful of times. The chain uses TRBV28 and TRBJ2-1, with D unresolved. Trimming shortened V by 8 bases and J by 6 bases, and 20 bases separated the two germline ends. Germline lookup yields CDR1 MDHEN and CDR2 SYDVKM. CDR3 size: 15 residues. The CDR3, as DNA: TGTGCCAGCCCACCTCCCAGCCGGGCCCCCAATGAGCAGTTCTTC. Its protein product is CASPPPSRAPNEQFF.

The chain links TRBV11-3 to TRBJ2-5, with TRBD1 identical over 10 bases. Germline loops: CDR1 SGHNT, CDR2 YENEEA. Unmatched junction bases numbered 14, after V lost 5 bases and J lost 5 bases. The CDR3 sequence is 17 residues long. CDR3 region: CASSNLDRGQGGETQYF. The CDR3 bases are TGTGCCAGCAGCAACCTTGACAGGGGGCAGGGGGGCGAGACCCAGTACTTC.

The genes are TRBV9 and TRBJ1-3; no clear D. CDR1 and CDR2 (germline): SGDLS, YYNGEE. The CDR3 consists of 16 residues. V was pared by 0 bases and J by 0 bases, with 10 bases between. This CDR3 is CASSVGGTHSGNTIYF. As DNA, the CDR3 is TGTGCCAGCAGCGTAGGAGGAACCCACTCTGGAAACACCATATATTTT.

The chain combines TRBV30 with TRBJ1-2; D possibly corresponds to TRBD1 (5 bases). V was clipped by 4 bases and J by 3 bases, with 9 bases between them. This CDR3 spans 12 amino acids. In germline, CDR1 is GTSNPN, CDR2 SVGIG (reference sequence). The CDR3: CAWTDTDYGYTF. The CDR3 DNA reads TGTGCCTGGACGGACACTGACTATGGCTACACCTTC.

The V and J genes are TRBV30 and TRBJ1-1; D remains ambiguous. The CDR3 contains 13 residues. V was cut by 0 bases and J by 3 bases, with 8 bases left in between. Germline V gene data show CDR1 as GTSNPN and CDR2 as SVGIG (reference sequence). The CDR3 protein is CAWSVMRDTEAFF. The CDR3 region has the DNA TGTGCCTGGAGTGTAATGCGGGACACTGAAGCTTTCTTT.

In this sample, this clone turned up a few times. The CDR3, as DNA: TGTGCCAGCAGTGAGGGTCTCTTGGGTCAGCCCCAGCATTTT. Residues: CASSEGLLGQPQHF. The V gene is TRBV25-1, the J gene TRBJ1-5; D is unclear. Trimming cost V 3 bases and J 6 bases, with 12 bases left between them. Germline CDR1 and CDR2: MGHDK and SYGVNS. The CDR3 loop spans 14 amino acids. The full variable domain, completed using reference TRBV25-1 and TRBJ1-5, is EADIYQTPRYLVIGTGKKITLECSQTMGHDKMYWYQQDPGMELHLIHYSYGVNSTEKGDLSSESTVSRIRTEHFPLTLESARPSHTSQYLCASSEGLLGQPQHFGDGTRLSIL.

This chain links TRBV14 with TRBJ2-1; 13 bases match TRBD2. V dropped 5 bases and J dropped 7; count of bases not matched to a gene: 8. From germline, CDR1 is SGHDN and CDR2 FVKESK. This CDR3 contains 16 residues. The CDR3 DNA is TGTGCCAGCAGCTCCTTACTAGCGGGGGGGCGTAATGAGCAGTTCTTC. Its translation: CASSSLLAGGRNEQFF.

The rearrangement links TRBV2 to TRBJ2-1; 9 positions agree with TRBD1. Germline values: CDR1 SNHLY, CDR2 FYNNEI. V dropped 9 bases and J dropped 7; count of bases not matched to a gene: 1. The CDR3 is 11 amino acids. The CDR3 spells CARGTGNEQFF. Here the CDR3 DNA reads TGTGCCAGGGGGACAGGGAATGAGCAGTTCTTC.

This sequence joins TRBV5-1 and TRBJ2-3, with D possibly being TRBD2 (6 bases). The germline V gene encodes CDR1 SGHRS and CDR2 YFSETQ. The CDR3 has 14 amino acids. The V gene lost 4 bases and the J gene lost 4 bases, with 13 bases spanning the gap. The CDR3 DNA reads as TGCGCCAGCAGCGTGATGACGGGGGCAGATACGCAGTATTTT. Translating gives CASSVMTGADTQYF. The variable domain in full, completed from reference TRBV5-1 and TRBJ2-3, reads KAGVTQTPRYLIKTRGQQVTLSCSPISGHRSVSWYQQTPGQGLQFLFEYFSETQRNKGNFPGRFSGRQFSNSRSEMNVSTLELGDSALYLCASSVMTGADTQYFGPGTRLTVL.

This CDR3 is CASSPRQRDSPLHF. DNA for the CDR3: TGTGCCAGCAGTCCACGACAGAGAGATTCACCCCTCCACTTT. This chain connects TRBV27 to TRBJ1-6; a possible D gene is TRBD1 (5 bases). V was cut by 5 bases and J by 8 bases, with 13 bases left in between. The CDR3 is 14 residues long. Germline assignment: CDR1 MNHEY and CDR2 SMNVEV (reference sequence).